A single sample is the source of the 29 T cell receptor beta chains below, sequenced in a study of OX40 agonist ivuxolimab in advanced cancers. Profiled with immunoSEQ multiplex PCR; TCRdb holds only in-frame clones, not every one. The sample lists roughly 43,000 clones; 82% were seen once. The sample here was CD4+ or CD8+ T cells sorted from blood, taken in a trial of the OX40 agonist ivuxolimab. The receptors stem from an adult with an advanced solid tumor such as melanoma, head and neck, liver or kidney cancer.

This clone has just a few counts. The V call is TRBV28, the J call TRBJ2-7; 7 nucleotides align to TRBD2. V gave up 6 bases and J gave up 3 bases; unmatched junction bases: 5. Germline CDR1 and CDR2: MDHEN and SYDVKM. This CDR3 has 13 residues. As DNA, the CDR3 is TGTGCCAGCAGGTCAGGCGGGGGCTACGAGCAGTACTTC. It specifies CASRSGGGYEQYF. Variable domain in full (rest from reference TRBV28 and TRBJ2-7): DVKVTQSSRYLVKRTGEKVFLECVQDMDHENMFWYRQDPGLGLRLIYFSYDVKMKEKGDIPEGYSVSREKKERFSLILESASTNQTSMYLCASRSGGGYEQYFGPGTRLTVT.

The chain is built from TRBV5-6 and TRBJ2-3; D not resolved. V lost 3 bases and J lost 2, with 7 bases in between. The CDR3 runs to 13 residues. CDR1 and CDR2 from the germline V gene are SGHDT and YYEEEE. The CDR3 spells CASSSQATDTQYF. The CDR3 bases are TGTGCCAGCAGCTCGCAGGCCACAGATACGCAGTATTTT. The variable domain in full, with the rest retrieved from reference TRBV5-6 and TRBJ2-3, is DAGVTQSPTHLIKTRGQQVTLRCSPKSGHDTVSWYQQALGQGPQFIFQYYEEEERQRGNFPDRFSGHQFPNYSSELNVNALLLGDSALYLCASSSQATDTQYFGPGTRLTVL.

V gene TRBV5-1 combines with J gene TRBJ2-7, with a possible D match to TRBD1 (5 bases). V dropped 4 bases and J dropped 7 bases, with 15 bases sitting between them. The CDR3 length is 13 residues. Germline CDR1 reads SGHRS; CDR2 reads YFSETQ. In DNA, the CDR3 is TGCGCCAGCAGCAGGACGGTCGGACAAGAGCAGTACTTC. Amino acids: CASSRTVGQEQYF.

The chain links TRBV10-3 to TRBJ2-1; D not certain. CDR3 length: 11 residues. The V gene lost 4 bases and the J gene lost 12 bases, with 10 bases spanning the gap. Germline V CDR1 and CDR2: ENHRY, SYGVKD. CDR3 protein: CAISAGVGQFF. CDR3 DNA: TGTGCCATCAGTGCTGGTGTTGGGCAGTTCTTC.

This sequence joins TRBV21-1 and TRBJ2-4; the table's D call of TRBD1 was not tested on the DNA. TRBV21-1 is listed as a pseudogene. This CDR3 comprises 17 residues. The CDR3 coding sequence is TGTGCCAGCAGCATCTCCACCAGGGTCAGTACTAAAAACATTCAGTACTTC. Protein product: CASSISTRVSTKNIQYF.

This clone was observed a handful of times. This chain links TRBV4-1 with TRBJ2-5; 11 bases map to TRBD2. J was trimmed by 4 bases and V by 4 bases; bases with no gene match: 14. The CDR3 loop spans 18 amino acids. Germline assignment: CDR1 MGHRA and CDR2 YSYEKL. The CDR3 is CASSPRTSGYYQGETQYF. The CDR3 region has the DNA TGCGCCAGCAGCCCTCGGACTAGCGGGTACTACCAAGGAGAGACCCAGTACTTC.

This clone has just a few counts. The V gene is TRBV29-1, the J gene TRBJ2-4, with no clear D. The germline gives CDR1 SQVTM, CDR2 ANQGSEA. The CDR3 runs to 10 residues. Trimming took 5 bases from V and 6 from J, leaving 5 bases between them. In nucleotides, the CDR3 is TGCAGCGTTTATGGAAACATTCAGTACTTC. Encoded protein: CSVYGNIQYF.

Points on this clone: The sample contains more than one DNA sequence encoding this CDR3. The V and J genes are TRBV5-4 and TRBJ2-3; D gene ambiguous. The germline V gene encodes CDR1 SGHNT and CDR2 YYREEE (reference sequence). V gave up 1 base and J gave up 4 bases, with 7 bases separating them. This CDR3 has 13 amino acids. CDR3 coding DNA: TGTGCCAGCAGCTTGAATACCCCAGATACGCAGTATTTT. Amino acids: CASSLNTPDTQYF.

The genes are TRBV29-1 and TRBJ1-2; D may be TRBD1 (5 bases). The germline V gene encodes CDR1 SQVTM and CDR2 ANQGSEA. The CDR3 spans 14 residues. The V gene lost 3 bases and the J gene lost 6 bases, with 17 bases spanning the gap. In DNA form, the CDR3 reads TGCAGCGTTGAGGTGGGGGGAATCTACAATGGCTACACCTTC. Protein sequence: CSVEVGGIYNGYTF.

This chain links TRBV9 with TRBJ2-3; 9 bases align to TRBD1. Germline lookup yields CDR1 SGDLS and CDR2 YYNGEE. The CDR3 sequence is 15 residues long. After removal of 1 base from V and 3 bases from J, the junction contained 3 bases not matched to a gene. The CDR3 reads CASSVLGQGTDTQYF. CDR3 in DNA: TGTGCCAGCAGCGTACTCGGACAGGGGACAGATACGCAGTATTTT. The full variable domain, in which reference TRBV9 and TRBJ2-3 provide the parts outside the CDR3, is DSGVTQTPKHLITATGQRVTLRCSPRSGDLSVYWYQQSLDQGLQFLIQYYNGEERAKGNILERFSAQQFPDLHSELNLSSLELGDSALYFCASSVLGQGTDTQYFGPGTRLTVL.

This clone was counted once. The sample holds other DNA sequences that translate to the same CDR3. The J gene is TRBJ1-1, the V gene TRBV5-1; the match to TRBD1 covers 7 bases. This CDR3 contains 14 residues. With 0 bases clipped from V and 1 base from J, the junction kept 0 bases outside the gene matches. CDR1 and CDR2 (germline): SGHRS, YFSETQ. CDR3 bases: TGCGCCAGCAGCTTGGGGACAGGGAACACTGAAGCTTTCTTT. Amino acids: CASSLGTGNTEAFF.

The rearrangement joins TRBV9 to TRBJ1-2; TRBD1 matches 7 bases. J was trimmed by 1 base and V by 2 bases; bases with no gene match: 11. The CDR3 spans 17 residues. CDR1 SGDLS and CDR2 YYNGEE come from the germline V gene. This CDR3 is CASSVSTTGNFNYGYTF. For the CDR3, the DNA is TGTGCCAGCAGCGTGTCGACGACAGGGAACTTTAACTATGGCTACACCTTC.

The genes are TRBV11-2 and TRBJ2-7; TRBD2 matches at 7 bases. In germline, CDR1 is SGHAT, CDR2 FQNNGV. The trim removed 1 base at V and 0 bases at J, leaving 3 bases unmatched. This CDR3 spans 15 amino acids. The CDR3 sequence is CASSLGGGNSYEQYF. The CDR3 bases are TGTGCCAGCAGCTTAGGGGGGGGGAACTCCTACGAGCAGTACTTC.

This chain's CDR3 is CATESGATRIRYTF. CDR3 nucleotide sequence: TGTGCCACCGAGTCCGGGGCCACCCGGATACGCTACACCTTC. The V gene is TRBV6-6, the J gene TRBJ1-2, with a possible D match to TRBD1 (5 bases). The V and J ends lost 10 bases and 9 bases respectively, with 24 bases between them. Germline assignment: CDR1 MNHNY and CDR2 SVGAGI (reference sequence). The CDR3 sequence is 14 residues long.

The CDR3 is CASRPVGDTQYF. CDR3 sequence (DNA): TGTGCCAGCAGACCTGTGGGAGATACGCAGTATTTT. The rearrangement uses TRBV6-1 and TRBJ2-3; D is ambiguous. Germline CDR1 reads MNHNS; CDR2 reads SASEGT. V was clipped by 6 bases and J by 5 bases, with 9 bases between them. This CDR3 contains 12 residues.

This rearrangement joins TRBV4-1 to TRBJ1-2; 9 bases line up with TRBD1. CDR3 size: 17 residues. Germline V CDR1 and CDR2: MGHRA, YSYEKL. V was clipped by 4 bases and J by 7 bases; unmatched bases: 16. In DNA, the CDR3 is TGCGCCAGCAGCCCTCTAAACCCGGGACAGGGCCGTGGTGGCTACACCTTC. This gives the protein CASSPLNPGQGRGGYTF.

DNA of the CDR3: TGTGCCAGCAGCTTAGGGGCGAATTCACCCCTCCACTTT. Protein product: CASSLGANSPLHF. The chain uses TRBV7-2 and TRBJ1-6; D uncertain. The CDR3 runs 13 residues. Trimming pared 1 base from V and 7 bases from J, leaving 5 bases between. Germline-derived CDR1 and CDR2 are SGHTA and FQGNSA. Variable domain in full (rest from reference TRBV7-2 and TRBJ1-6): GAGVSQSPSNKVTEKGKDVELRCDPISGHTALYWYRQSLGQGLEFLIYFQGNSAPDKSGLPSDRFSAERTGGSVSTLTIQRTQQEDSAVYLCASSLGANSPLHFGNGTRLTVT.

This chain connects TRBV6-1 to TRBJ1-2; no firm D call. The germline gives CDR1 MNHNS, CDR2 SASEGT. The ends were cut back, 4 bases at V and 4 bases at J, with 13 bases in the middle. The CDR3 totals 14 residues. The CDR3 sequence is CASSVPPPLYGYTF. The CDR3 DNA follows: TGTGCCAGCAGTGTACCACCTCCCCTCTATGGCTACACCTTC.

The chain has TRBV19 and TRBJ1-5; D gene uncertain. The germline CDR1 and CDR2 sequences are LNHDA and SQIVND (reference sequence). V lost 7 bases to trimming and J lost 3 bases, with 19 bases between them. This CDR3 spans 16 amino acids. The CDR3 spells CASKESAGRNNQPQHF. In nucleotides, the CDR3 is TGTGCCAGTAAGGAATCCGCGGGCAGGAACAATCAGCCCCAGCATTTT.

The rearrangement links TRBV6-5 to TRBJ1-5; D not certain. CDR1 is MNHEY, CDR2 SVGAGI, per germline. The V gene lost 6 bases and the J gene lost 2 bases, with 5 bases spanning the gap. The CDR3 runs 12 residues. CDR3 sequence (DNA): TGTGCCAGCAGGAGGCGCAATCAGCCCCAGCATTTT. Translated, it gives CASRRRNQPQHF.

The V and J genes are TRBV10-3 and TRBJ2-1; D unresolved. The CDR3 contains 12 residues. Germline V gene data show CDR1 as ENHRY and CDR2 as SYGVKD. V lost 6 bases and J lost 6, with 9 bases in between. CDR3 region: CAISYQGNEQFF. The CDR3 bases are TGTGCCATCAGCTATCAAGGCAATGAGCAGTTCTTC.

This rearrangement joins TRBV7-2 to TRBJ2-3; 7 positions match TRBD2. The germline CDR1 and CDR2 sequences are SGHTA and FQGNSA. This CDR3 region has 14 residues. V shed 4 bases, J shed 13 bases, and the junction held 14 bases outside the gene matches. CDR3 DNA: TGTGCCAGCAGCTCCTTTCGCGGGGGATTCAAGGAGTATTTT. It translates to CASSSFRGGFKEYF.

V is TRBV5-6 and J is TRBJ2-7; D is ambiguous. The V end lost 4 bases, the J end lost 8 bases, and 16 bases lay between the germline ends. The CDR3 is 13 residues long. Germline V lookup: CDR1 SGHDT, CDR2 YYEEEE. CDR3 coding DNA: TGTGCCAGCAGCACCACCGTCTCCGGACAGCAGTACTTC. This translates into CASSTTVSGQQYF.

The chain carries TRBV9 and TRBJ1-1; a possible D gene is TRBD1 (6 bases). Germline CDR1 SGDLS, CDR2 YYNGEE. Trimming stripped 1 base from V and 0 bases from J, with 10 bases between. The CDR3 extends over 15 amino acids. CDR3 DNA sequence: TGTGCCAGCAGCGTAAGGGCAGGGGTGAACACTGAAGCTTTCTTT. The encoded protein is CASSVRAGVNTEAFF.

The chain is built from TRBV7-9 and TRBJ2-1, with 7 bases aligning to TRBD1. V gave up 1 base and J gave up 5 bases; unmatched junction bases: 5. CDR3 length equals 15 residues. Germline V gene data show CDR1 as SEHNR and CDR2 as FQNEAQ (reference sequence). The chain's CDR3 is CASSLGTGVDNEQFF. In nucleotides, the CDR3 is TGTGCCAGCAGCTTAGGAACAGGGGTTGACAATGAGCAGTTCTTC.

As to this clone: This CDR3 is also generated by other DNA sequences in the sample. This sequence joins TRBV18 and TRBJ1-4; D is unclear. The germline CDR1 and CDR2 sequences are KGHSH and LQKENI. The V end lost 4 bases, the J end lost 5 bases, and 8 bases lay between the germline ends. The CDR3 spans 13 residues. The CDR3 coding sequence is TGTGCCAGCTCACAGGGTACCAATGAAAAACTGTTTTTT. Encoded protein: CASSQGTNEKLFF.

This chain links TRBV11-2 with TRBJ2-5, with D maybe TRBD2 (5 bases). Germline CDR1 and CDR2: SGHAT and FQNNGV. V dropped 5 bases and J dropped 2 bases, with 15 bases sitting between them. The CDR3 runs to 15 residues. In nucleotides, the CDR3 is TGTGCCAGCAGCAACACTAGGACTTCTCAAGAGACCCAGTACTTC. Protein product: CASSNTRTSQETQYF.

The chain couples TRBV6-5 to TRBJ1-6; a weak D match, TRBD1 (5 bases). The germline gives CDR1 MNHEY, CDR2 SVGAGI. The CDR3 runs to 14 residues. Trimming shortened V by 5 bases and J by 9 bases, and 14 bases separated the two germline ends. In nucleotides, the CDR3 is TGTGCCAGCAGTGAAACGGGGGTGGCTTCACCCCTCCACTTT. Protein: CASSETGVASPLHF.

The rearrangement links TRBV2 to TRBJ1-1; D gene ambiguous. Trimming pared 3 bases from V and 7 bases from J, leaving 12 bases between. Germline CDR1 SNHLY, CDR2 FYNNEI. The CDR3 length is 13 residues. CDR3 DNA sequence: TGTGCCAGCAGTGATGCAGCTAGAAGTGAAGCTTTCTTT. It yields the protein CASSDAARSEAFF. Based on the CDR3 plus reference TRBV2 and TRBJ1-1, the full variable domain is EPEVTQTPSHQVTQMGQEVILRCVPISNHLYFYWYRQILGQKVEFLVSFYNNEISEKSEIFDDQFSVERPDGSNFTLKIRSTKLEDSAMYFCASSDAARSEAFFGQGTRLTVV.